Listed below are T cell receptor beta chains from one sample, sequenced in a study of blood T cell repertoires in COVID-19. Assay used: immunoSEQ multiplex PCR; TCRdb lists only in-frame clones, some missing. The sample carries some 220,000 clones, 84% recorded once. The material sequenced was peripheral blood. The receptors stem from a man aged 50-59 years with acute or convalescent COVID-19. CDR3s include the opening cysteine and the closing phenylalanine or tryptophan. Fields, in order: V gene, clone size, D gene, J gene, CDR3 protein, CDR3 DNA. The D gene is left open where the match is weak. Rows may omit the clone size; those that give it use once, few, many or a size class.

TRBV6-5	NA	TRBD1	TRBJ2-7	CASSSTGAGLEQYF	TGTGCCAGCAGTAGTACAGGGGCCGGGCTCGAGCAGTACTTC
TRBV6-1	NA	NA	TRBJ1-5	CASSGGYAGSGNQPQHF	TGTGCCAGCAGTGGGGGTTATGCAGGGTCGGGCAATCAGCCCCAGCATTTT
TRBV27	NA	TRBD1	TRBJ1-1	CASLRQGAVTEAFF	TGTGCCAGCTTGAGACAGGGGGCGGTCACTGAAGCTTTCTTT
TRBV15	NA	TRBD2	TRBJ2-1	CATSILSGGARDEQFF	TGTGCCACCAGCATCCTTAGCGGGGGGGCCAGGGATGAGCAGTTCTTC
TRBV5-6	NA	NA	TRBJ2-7	CASSLWSLAGYSGQYF	TGTGCCAGCAGCTTGTGGTCGCTAGCTGGGTATTCGGGGCAGTACTTC
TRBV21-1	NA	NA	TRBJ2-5	CASSNGTASQETQYF	TGTGCCAGCAGCAACGGGACAGCTAGCCAAGAGACCCAGTACTTC
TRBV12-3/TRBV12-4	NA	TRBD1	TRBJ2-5	CASSLGDQLGQDF	TGTGCCAGCAGTTTAGGGGATCAGCTTGGACAGGACTTC
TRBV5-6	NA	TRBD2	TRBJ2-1	CASSLVGGDGSYNEQFF	TGTGCCAGCAGCTTGGTCGGGGGGGACGGCTCCTACAATGAGCAGTTCTTC
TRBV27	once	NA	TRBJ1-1	CASSLGEGIPEAFF	TGTGCCAGCAGTTTAGGGGAGGGGATCCCTGAAGCTTTCTTT
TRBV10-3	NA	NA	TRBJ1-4	CAISESSDEKLFF	TGTGCCATCAGTGAGTCGAGTGATGAAAAACTGTTTTTT
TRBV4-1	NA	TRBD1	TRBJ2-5	CASSHQPRRGQETQYF	TGCGCCAGCAGCCACCAACCCCGCAGGGGGCAAGAGACCCAGTACTTC
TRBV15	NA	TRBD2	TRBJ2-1	CATSRSPAGGVDEQFF	TGTGCCACCAGCAGATCCCCGGCGGGGGGGGTCGATGAGCAGTTCTTC
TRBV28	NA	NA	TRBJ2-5	CASSGQLGYQETQYF	TGTGCCAGCAGTGGACAACTTGGTTATCAAGAGACCCAGTACTTC
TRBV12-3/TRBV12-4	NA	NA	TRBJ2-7	CASSSLGGYEQYF	TGTGCCAGCAGCTCCCTAGGGGGCTACGAGCAGTACTTC
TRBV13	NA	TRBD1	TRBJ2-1	CASSFRDRNYNEQFF	TGTGCCAGCAGCTTCCGGGACAGAAATTACAATGAGCAGTTCTTC
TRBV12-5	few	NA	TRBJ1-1	CASGLHSNTEAFF	TGTGCTAGTGGCCTGCACAGTAACACTGAAGCTTTCTTT
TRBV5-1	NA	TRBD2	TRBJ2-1	CASSSGLAGGPQFF	TGCGCCAGCAGCTCGGGACTAGCGGGAGGGCCCCAGTTCTTC
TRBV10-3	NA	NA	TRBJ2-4	CAISEHQALGQQLAKNIQYF	TGTGCCATCAGTGAACACCAAGCGCTTGGACAGCAGCTAGCCAAAAACATTCAGTACTTC
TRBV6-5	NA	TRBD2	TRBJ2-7	CASRPLARSSYEQYF	TGTGCCAGCAGACCACTAGCGAGAAGCTCCTACGAGCAGTACTTC
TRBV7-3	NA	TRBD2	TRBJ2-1	CASSLTVSGLRLGNEQFF	TGTGCCAGCAGCCTGACAGTTTCGGGACTACGCCTTGGGAATGAGCAGTTCTTC
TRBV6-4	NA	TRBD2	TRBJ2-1	CASSDSSGLLNEQFF	TGTGCCAGCAGTGACTCTAGCGGGTTGCTCAATGAGCAGTTCTTC
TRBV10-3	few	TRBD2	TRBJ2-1	CAIRSTGGLAGVEQFF	TGTGCCATCAGAAGCACGGGGGGACTAGCGGGAGTTGAGCAGTTCTTC
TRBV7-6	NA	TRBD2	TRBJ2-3	CASSSRLAGGPDTDTQYF	TGTGCCAGCAGCTCTAGACTAGCGGGAGGGCCGGACACAGATACGCAGTATTTT
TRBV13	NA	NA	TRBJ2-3	CASSLSGEEMTDTQYF	TGTGCCAGCAGCTTATCCGGCGAGGAGATGACAGATACGCAGTATTTT
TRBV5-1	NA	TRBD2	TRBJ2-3	CASSLGLAGGDTQYF	TGCGCCAGCAGCCTCGGACTAGCGGGGGGTGATACGCAGTATTTT
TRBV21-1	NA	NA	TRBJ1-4	CASSKKVDRGNEKLFF	TGTGCCAGCAGCAAAAAGGTCGACAGGGGTAATGAAAAACTGTTTTTT
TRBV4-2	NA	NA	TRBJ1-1	CASSQGQLKDTEAFF	TGTGCCAGCAGCCAAGGACAGTTAAAGGACACTGAAGCTTTCTTT
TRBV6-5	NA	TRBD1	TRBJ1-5	CASSGTGIQPQHF	TGTGCCAGCAGCGGGACAGGGATTCAGCCCCAGCATTTT
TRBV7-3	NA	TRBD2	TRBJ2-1	CASSLSGSSYNEQFF	TGTGCCAGCAGCCTCAGCGGGAGCTCCTACAATGAGCAGTTCTTC
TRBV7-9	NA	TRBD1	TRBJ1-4	CASSLRQGNEKLFF	TGTGCCAGCAGCTTGAGACAGGGGAATGAAAAACTGTTTTTT
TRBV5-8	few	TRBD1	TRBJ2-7	CASSFSGGSYEQYF	TGTGCCAGCAGCTTTTCAGGGGGTTCCTACGAGCAGTACTTC
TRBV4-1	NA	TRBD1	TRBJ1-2	CASSQDQAGGSYGYTF	TGCGCCAGCAGCCAAGATCAAGCAGGGGGCAGTTATGGCTACACCTTC
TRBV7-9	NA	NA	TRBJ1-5	CASSLGGDNQPQHF	TGTGCCAGCAGCTTAGGCGGGGACAATCAGCCCCAGCATTTT
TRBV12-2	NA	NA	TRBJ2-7	CASRFRGGAGYRGQTSYEQYF	TGTGCAAGTCGCTTCAGAGGCGGGGCAGGCTACAGGGGCCAAACCTCCTACGAGCAGTACTTC
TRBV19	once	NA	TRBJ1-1	CASSIGFMNTEAFF	TGTGCCAGTAGTATCGGGTTCATGAACACTGAAGCTTTCTTT
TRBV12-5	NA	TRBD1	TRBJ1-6	CASGFDRGVNSPLHF	TGTGCTAGTGGTTTTGACAGGGGGGTTAATTCACCCCTCCACTTT